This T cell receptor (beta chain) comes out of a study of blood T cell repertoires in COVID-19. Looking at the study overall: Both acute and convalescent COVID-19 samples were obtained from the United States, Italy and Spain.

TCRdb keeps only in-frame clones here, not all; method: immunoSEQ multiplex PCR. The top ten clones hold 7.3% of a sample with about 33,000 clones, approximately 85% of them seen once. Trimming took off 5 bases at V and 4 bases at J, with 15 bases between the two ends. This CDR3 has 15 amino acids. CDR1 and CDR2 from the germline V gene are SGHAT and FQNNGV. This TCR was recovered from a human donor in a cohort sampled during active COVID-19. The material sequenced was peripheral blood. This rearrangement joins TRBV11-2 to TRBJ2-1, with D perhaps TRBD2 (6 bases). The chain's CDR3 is CASSRLVGSYNEQFF. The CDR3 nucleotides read TGTGCCAGCAGCCGACTAGTAGGATCTTACAATGAGCAGTTCTTC. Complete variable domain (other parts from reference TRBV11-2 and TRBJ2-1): EAGVAQSPRYKIIEKRQSVAFWCNPISGHATLYWYQQILGQGPKLLIQFQNNGVVDDSQLPKDRFSAERLKGVDSTLKIQPAKLEDSAVYLCASSRLVGSYNEQFFGPGTRLTVL.